This TCR beta chain was identified during a study of blood T cell repertoires in COVID-19. In the original processing: It was from reference gene primer amplification that nucleated cell counts were estimated. Only in-frame clones appear in the TCRdb table, and some are missing; sequencing was by immunoSEQ multiplex PCR. Clonal size and the V and J genes are those of that table, whereas D and trimming came from the DNA. The table records roughly 160,000 clones, about 85% of them present only once. This receptor was taken from a man in his forties with acute or convalescent COVID-19. Sequencing was performed on peripheral blood.

The CDR3 is CASSLGQVSNTEAFF. DNA for the CDR3: TGTGCCAGCAGCTTGGGACAGGTGTCGAACACTGAAGCTTTCTTT. V and J are TRBV5-6 and TRBJ1-1, with D maybe TRBD1 (6 bases). CDR3 length equals 15 residues. Per the germline V gene, CDR1 is SGHDT and CDR2 is YYEEEE. Trimming pared 0 bases from V and 1 base from J, leaving 10 bases between. The full variable domain, completed using reference TRBV5-6 and TRBJ1-1, is DAGVTQSPTHLIKTRGQQVTLRCSPKSGHDTVSWYQQALGQGPQFIFQYYEEEERQRGNFPDRFSGHQFPNYSSELNVNALLLGDSALYLCASSLGQVSNTEAFFGQGTRLTVV.